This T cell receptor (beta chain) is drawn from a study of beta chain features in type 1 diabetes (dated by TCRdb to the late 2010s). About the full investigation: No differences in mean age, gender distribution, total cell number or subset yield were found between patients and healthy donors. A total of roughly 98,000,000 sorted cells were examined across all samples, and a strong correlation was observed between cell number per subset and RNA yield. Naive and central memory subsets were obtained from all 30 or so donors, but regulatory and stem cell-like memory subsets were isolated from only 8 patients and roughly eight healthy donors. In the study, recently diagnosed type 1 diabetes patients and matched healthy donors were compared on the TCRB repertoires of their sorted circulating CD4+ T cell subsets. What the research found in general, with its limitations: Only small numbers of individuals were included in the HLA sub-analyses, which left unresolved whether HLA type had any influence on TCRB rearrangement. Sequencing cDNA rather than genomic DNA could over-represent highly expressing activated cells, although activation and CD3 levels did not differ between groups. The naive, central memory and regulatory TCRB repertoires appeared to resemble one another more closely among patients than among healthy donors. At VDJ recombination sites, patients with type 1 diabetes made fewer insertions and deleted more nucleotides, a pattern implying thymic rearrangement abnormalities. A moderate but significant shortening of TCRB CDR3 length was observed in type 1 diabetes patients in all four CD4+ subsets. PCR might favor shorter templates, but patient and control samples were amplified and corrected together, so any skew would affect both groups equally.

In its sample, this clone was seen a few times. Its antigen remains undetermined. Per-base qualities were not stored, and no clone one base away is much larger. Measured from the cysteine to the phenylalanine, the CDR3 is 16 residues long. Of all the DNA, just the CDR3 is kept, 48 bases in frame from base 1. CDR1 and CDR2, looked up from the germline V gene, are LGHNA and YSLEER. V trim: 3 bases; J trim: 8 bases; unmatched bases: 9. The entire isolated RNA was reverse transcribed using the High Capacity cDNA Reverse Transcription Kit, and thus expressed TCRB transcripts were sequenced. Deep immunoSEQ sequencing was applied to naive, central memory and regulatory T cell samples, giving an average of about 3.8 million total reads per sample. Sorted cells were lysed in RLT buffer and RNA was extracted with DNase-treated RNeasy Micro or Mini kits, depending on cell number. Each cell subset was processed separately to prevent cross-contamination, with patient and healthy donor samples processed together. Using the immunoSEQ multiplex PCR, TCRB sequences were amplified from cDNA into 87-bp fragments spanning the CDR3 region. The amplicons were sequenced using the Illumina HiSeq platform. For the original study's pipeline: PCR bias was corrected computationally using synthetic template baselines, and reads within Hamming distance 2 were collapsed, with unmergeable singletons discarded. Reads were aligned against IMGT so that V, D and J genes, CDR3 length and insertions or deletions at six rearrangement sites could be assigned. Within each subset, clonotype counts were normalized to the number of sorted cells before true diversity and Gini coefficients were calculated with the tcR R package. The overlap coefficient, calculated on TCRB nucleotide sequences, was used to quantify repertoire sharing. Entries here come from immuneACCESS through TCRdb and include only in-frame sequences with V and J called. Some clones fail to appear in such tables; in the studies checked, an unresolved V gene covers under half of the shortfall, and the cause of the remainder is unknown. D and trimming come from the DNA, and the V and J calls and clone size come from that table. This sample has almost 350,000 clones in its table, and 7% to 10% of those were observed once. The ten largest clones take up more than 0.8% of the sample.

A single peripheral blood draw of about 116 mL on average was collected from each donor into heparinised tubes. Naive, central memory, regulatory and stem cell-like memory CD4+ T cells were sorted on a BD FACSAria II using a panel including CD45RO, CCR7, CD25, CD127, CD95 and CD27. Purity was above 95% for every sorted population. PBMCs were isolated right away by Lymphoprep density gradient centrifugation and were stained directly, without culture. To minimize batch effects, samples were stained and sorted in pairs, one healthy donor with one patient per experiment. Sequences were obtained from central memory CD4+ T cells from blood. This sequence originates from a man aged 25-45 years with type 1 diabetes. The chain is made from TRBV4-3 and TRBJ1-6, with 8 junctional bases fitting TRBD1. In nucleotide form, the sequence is TGCGCCAGCAGCCACTCAACAGGGGGAATGGATTCACCCCTCCACTTT. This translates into CASSHSTGGMDSPLHF.